This section outlines one T cell receptor (beta chain) sequence together with its context. Antigen specificity is unknown. Trimming pared 1 base from V and 0 bases from J, leaving 10 bases between. CDR1 and CDR2 (germline): SGHAT, FQNNGV. This CDR3 is 15 amino acids long. These data originate in a study of cytomegalovirus exposure and HLA in healthy donors. Study conclusions and caveats: Common viral pathogens (according to a later analysis) appeared linked to several of the most significant clusters. Investigators reported more than 150 TCR beta chains as tied to cytomegalovirus.

The primer mix had 60 Vbeta and 13 Jbeta primers. Methods used by the authors: The count from a later analysis was some 83 million unique TCR beta chains, approximately 9.9 million of them shared. Profiling relied on immunoSEQ multiplex PCR, and the TCRdb table lists in-frame clones only, not all of them. V and J calls plus clone size are reproduced from that table; the DNA served to infer D and trimming. Of 55,000 to 75,000 clones in the sample, roughly four fifths were seen once. The clonotype comes from a woman under 40 in good health and CMV-seropositive. The sequenced sample was PBMCs. This chain connects TRBV11-2 to TRBJ2-7, with D perhaps TRBD2 (6 bases). CDR3 in amino acids: CASSLGGGSSYEQYF. The CDR3 region has the DNA TGTGCCAGCAGCTTAGGTGGGGGGAGCTCCTACGAGCAGTACTTC.